Below, one T cell receptor (beta chain) is given with its context. This sample was included in a study of blood T cell repertoires in COVID-19. Study-wide background: The United States, Italy and Spain supplied acute and convalescent COVID-19 samples. T cells, B-cell-depleted T cells, or PBMCs supplied cDNA or gDNA.

Germline V lookup: CDR1 ENHRY, CDR2 SYGVKD. This CDR3 has 12 residues. V gave up 5 bases and J gave up 0 bases, with 3 bases separating them. Original methodology: Reference gene primer amplification gave estimated nucleated cell counts. The table came from immunoSEQ multiplex PCR; TCRdb's copy has only in-frame clones and leaves some out. Clone size and V and J calls were adopted from that table, with D and trimming inferred from the DNA. Of approximately 270,000 clones in the sample, 70% to 90% are singletons; the top ten hold about 1.3%. The sample comprised peripheral blood. V and J are TRBV10-3 and TRBJ2-3; D remains ambiguous. The sequence derives from an elderly man with acute or convalescent COVID-19. The CDR3 DNA sequence: TGTGCCATCAGTACTAGCACAGATACGCAGTATTTT. The encoded protein is CAISTSTDTQYF.